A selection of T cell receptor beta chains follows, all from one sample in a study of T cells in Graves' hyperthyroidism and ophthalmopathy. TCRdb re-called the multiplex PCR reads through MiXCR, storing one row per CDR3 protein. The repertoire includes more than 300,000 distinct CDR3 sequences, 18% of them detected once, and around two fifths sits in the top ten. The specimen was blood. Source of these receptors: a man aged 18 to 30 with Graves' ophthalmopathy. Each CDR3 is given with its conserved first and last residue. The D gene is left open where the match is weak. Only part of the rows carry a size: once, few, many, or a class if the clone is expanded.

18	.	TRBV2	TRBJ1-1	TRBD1	CASSPNILGTGSWTEAFF	TGTGCCAGCTCACCTAACATTCTCGGGACAGGGTCGTGGACTGAAGCTTTCTTT
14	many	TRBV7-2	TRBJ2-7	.	CASSLARGTVEQYF	TGTGCCAGCAGCTTAGCCCGCGGGACAGTAGAGCAGTACTTC
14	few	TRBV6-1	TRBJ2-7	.	CASSSNREGYEQYF	TGTGCCAGCAGTTCAAACAGGGAAGGGTACGAGCAGTACTTC
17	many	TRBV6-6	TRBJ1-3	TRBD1	CASSYSPGTGVGNTIYF	TGTGCCAGCAGTTACTCACCCGGGACAGGGGTTGGAAACACCATATATTTT
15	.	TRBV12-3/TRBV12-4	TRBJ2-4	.	CASSPLEAVRNIQYF	TGTGCCAGCAGTCCCCTTGAGGCGGTGAGGAACATTCAGTACTTC
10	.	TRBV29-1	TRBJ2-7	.	CSVEMHGQYF	TGCAGCGTTGAAATGCACGGGCAGTACTTC
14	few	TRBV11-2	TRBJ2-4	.	CASSSTGLKNIQYF	TGTGCCAGCAGCTCTACGGGACTCAAAAACATTCAGTACTTC
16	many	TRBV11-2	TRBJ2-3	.	CASSSGQFGRTDTQYF	TGTGCCAGCAGCTCAGGACAGTTTGGTCGCACAGATACGCAGTATTTT
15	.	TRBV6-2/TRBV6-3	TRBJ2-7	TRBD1	CASSPPDRGVLEQYF	TGTGCCAGCAGCCCCCCGGACAGGGGGGTTTTGGAGCAGTACTTC
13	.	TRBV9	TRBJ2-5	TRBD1	CASSVNRGETQYF	TGTGCCAGCAGCGTTAACAGGGGAGAGACCCAGTACTTC
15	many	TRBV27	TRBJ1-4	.	CASSSIVGGWEKLFF	TGTGCCAGCAGTTCTATAGTGGGGGGTTGGGAAAAACTGTTTTTT
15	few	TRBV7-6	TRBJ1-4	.	CASSLVSGRGEKLFF	TGTGCCAGCAGCTTAGTTTCGGGTAGAGGGGAAAAACTGTTTTTT
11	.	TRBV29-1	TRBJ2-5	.	CSGLAEETQYF	TGCAGCGGCCTCGCGGAGGAGACCCAGTACTTC
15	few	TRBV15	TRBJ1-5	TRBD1	CATSRDRGLNQPQHF	TGTGCCACCAGCAGGGACAGGGGACTCAATCAGCCCCAGCATTTT
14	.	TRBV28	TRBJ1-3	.	CASSLQLSGNTIYF	TGTGCCAGCAGTTTACAGCTCTCTGGAAACACCATATATTTT
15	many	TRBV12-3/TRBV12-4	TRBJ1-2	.	CASSLEPGGYYGYTF	TGTGCCAGCAGTTTAGAGCCCGGAGGTTACTATGGCTACACCTTC
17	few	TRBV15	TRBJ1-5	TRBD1	CATNEIPQGQLNQPQHF	TGTGCCACCAACGAGATCCCCCAGGGACAGCTCAATCAGCCCCAGCATTTT
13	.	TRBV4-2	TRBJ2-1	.	CASSQVSFNEQFF	TGTGCCAGCAGCCAAGTATCCTTCAATGAGCAGTTCTTC
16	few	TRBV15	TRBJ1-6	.	CATSRVDGGYNSPLHF	TGTGCCACCAGCAGAGTCGACGGGGGCTATAATTCACCCCTCCACTTT
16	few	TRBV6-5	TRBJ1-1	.	CASSSLPGQRNTEAFF	TGTGCCAGCAGTTCGTTACCGGGACAAAGGAACACTGAAGCTTTCTTT
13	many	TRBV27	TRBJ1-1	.	CASSLNTNTEAFF	TGTGCCAGCAGTTTAAATACGAACACTGAAGCTTTCTTT
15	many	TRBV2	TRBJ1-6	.	CASRPSLGDNSPLHF	TGTGCCAGCAGGCCCTCGTTGGGGGACAATTCACCCCTCCACTTT
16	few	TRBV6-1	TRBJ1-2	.	CASSEPIGGIGYGYTF	TGTGCCAGCAGTGAACCAATAGGGGGGATCGGCTATGGCTACACCTTC
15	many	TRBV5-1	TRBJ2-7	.	CASSLDTGSSYEQYF	TGCGCCAGCAGCTTGGATACAGGGAGCTCCTACGAGCAGTACTTC
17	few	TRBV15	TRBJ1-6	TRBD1	CATSRAFRGPTNSPLHF	TGTGCCACCAGCAGGGCCTTTAGGGGGCCTACGAATTCACCCCTCCACTTT
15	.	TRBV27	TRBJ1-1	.	CASSFVVGSYTEAFF	TGTGCCAGCAGTTTTGTTGTGGGCTCATACACTGAAGCTTTCTTT
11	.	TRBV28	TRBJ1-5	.	CASGGGRPQHF	TGTGCCAGCGGAGGCGGGCGGCCCCAGCATTTT
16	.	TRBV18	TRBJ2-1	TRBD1	CASSPSQGESYNEQFF	TGTGCCAGCTCACCATCACAGGGGGAGTCCTACAATGAGCAGTTCTTC
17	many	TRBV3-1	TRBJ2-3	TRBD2	CASSPWTSGGISNTQYF	TGTGCCAGCAGCCCCTGGACTAGCGGGGGAATTTCGAATACGCAGTATTTT
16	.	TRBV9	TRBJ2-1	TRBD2	CASSASGTSAYNEQFF	TGTGCCAGCAGCGCCTCCGGGACTAGTGCCTACAATGAGCAGTTCTTC
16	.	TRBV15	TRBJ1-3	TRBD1	CATSRPGTATGNTIYF	TGTGCCACCAGCCGCCCCGGGACAGCTACTGGAAACACCATATATTTT
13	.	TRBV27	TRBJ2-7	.	CASSFTSTYEQYF	TGTGCCAGCAGTTTCACGAGCACCTACGAGCAGTACTTC
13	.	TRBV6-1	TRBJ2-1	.	CASRMDEYNEQFF	TGTGCCAGCAGAATGGACGAATACAATGAGCAGTTCTTC
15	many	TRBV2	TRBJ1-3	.	CASSDSGLSGNTIYF	TGTGCCAGCAGCGACTCGGGGCTCTCTGGAAACACCATATATTTT
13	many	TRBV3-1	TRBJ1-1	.	CASSHRGGTEAFF	TGTGCCAGCAGCCACCGAGGAGGCACTGAAGCTTTCTTT
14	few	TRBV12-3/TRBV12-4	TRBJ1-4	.	CASSYGPRGEKLFF	TGTGCCAGCAGTTACGGGCCTCGGGGAGAAAAACTGTTTTTT
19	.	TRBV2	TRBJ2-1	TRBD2	CASVTSGGALFSSYNEQFF	TGTGCCAGCGTTACTAGCGGGGGGGCCCTTTTTAGCTCCTACAATGAGCAGTTCTTC
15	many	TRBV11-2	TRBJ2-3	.	CASSLELHRSGAQYF	TGTGCCAGCAGCTTAGAATTGCACCGGAGTGGCGCGCAGTATTTT
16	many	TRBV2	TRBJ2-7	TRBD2	CASSGVSGGTAYEQYF	TGTGCCAGCAGTGGGGTTAGCGGGGGCACCGCCTACGAGCAGTACTTC
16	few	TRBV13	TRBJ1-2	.	CASSLDSLGPGYGYTF	TGTGCCAGCAGCTTAGACTCGCTGGGGCCCGGCTATGGCTACACCTTC
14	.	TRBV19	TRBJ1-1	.	CASILGTANTEAFF	TGTGCCAGTATCCTAGGGACGGCTAACACTGAAGCTTTCTTT
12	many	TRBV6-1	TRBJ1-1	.	CASENVNTEAFF	TGTGCCAGCGAGAACGTGAACACTGAAGCTTTCTTT
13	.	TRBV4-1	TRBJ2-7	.	CASSQEGGAEQYF	TGCGCCAGCAGCCAAGAAGGAGGTGCCGAGCAGTACTTC
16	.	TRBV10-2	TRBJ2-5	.	CASSGTLGTQSETQYF	TGCGCCAGCAGTGGTACACTAGGTACCCAATCGGAGACCCAGTACTTC
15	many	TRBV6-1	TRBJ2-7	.	CASSYRQDPTYEQYF	TGTGCCAGCAGTTACCGCCAGGACCCAACCTACGAGCAGTACTTC
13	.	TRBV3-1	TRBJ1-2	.	CASSREIYYGYTF	TGTGCCAGCAGCCGAGAAATTTACTATGGCTACACCTTC